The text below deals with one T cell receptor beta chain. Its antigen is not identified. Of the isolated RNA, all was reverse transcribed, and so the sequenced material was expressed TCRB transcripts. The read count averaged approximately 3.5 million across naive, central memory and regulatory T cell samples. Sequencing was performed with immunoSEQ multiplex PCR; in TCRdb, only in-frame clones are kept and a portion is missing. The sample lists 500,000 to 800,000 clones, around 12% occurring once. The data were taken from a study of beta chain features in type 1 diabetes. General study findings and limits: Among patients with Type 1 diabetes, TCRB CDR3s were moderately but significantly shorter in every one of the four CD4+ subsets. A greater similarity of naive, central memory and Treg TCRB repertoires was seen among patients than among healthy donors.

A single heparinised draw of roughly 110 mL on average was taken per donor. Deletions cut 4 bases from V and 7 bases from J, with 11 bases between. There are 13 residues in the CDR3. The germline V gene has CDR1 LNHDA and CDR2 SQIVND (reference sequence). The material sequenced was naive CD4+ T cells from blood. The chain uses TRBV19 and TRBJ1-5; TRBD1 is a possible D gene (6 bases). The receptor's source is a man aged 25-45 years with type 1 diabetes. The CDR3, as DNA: TGTGCCAGTAGTACCCAGGGGAGGCAGCCCCAGCATTTT. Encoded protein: CASSTQGRQPQHF.